This T cell receptor beta chain was recorded in a study of shared T cell receptors in the human thymus. Some clones are missing from TCRdb's copy, which holds only in-frame ones; the method was immunoSEQ multiplex PCR. The sample has about 730,000 clones, 75% to 90% seen once. These data are also associated with another study on human thymus T cells. As reported in that work: Thymic samples were excised during corrective heart operations. Thymic and blood repertoires appeared to carry a bias in their V and J gene usage. Related studies found that unrelated individuals share highly overlapping thymic repertoires.

The sequenced sample consisted of thymocytes. The sequence was obtained from a girl less than two years old with a congenital heart defect.

CDR3 residues: CSVEPPTPTNTEAFF. The CDR3 DNA reads as TGCAGCGTTGAGCCGCCGACACCGACCAACACTGAAGCTTTCTTT. The chain carries TRBV29-1 and TRBJ1-1, with D uncertain. V lost 3 bases to trimming and J lost 2 bases, with 16 bases between them. This CDR3 spans 15 amino acids. Germline V CDR1 and CDR2: SQVTM, ANQGSEA.